Following are 29 T cell receptor beta chains from one sample sequenced in a study of T cell clonality in common variable immunodeficiency. Generated by immunoSEQ multiplex PCR, the TCRdb table keeps only in-frame clones and is missing some. The sample includes more than 55,000 clones, none of them occurring once. The sequenced sample consisted of peripheral blood mononuclear cells. These receptors all stem from a person aged 18 to 75 in good health.

This clone was picked up many times. The observed sequence ends 3 residues before the CDR3 terminus, with the missing tail filled in from the germline J gene. The chain is built from TRBV19 and TRBJ1-2, with 7 nucleotides matching TRBD1. V trimming: 6 bases; J trimming: 4 bases; junction bases outside the gene matches: 8. This CDR3 comprises 14 residues. Germline V CDR1 and CDR2: LNHDA, SQIVND (reference sequence). The CDR3 region is CASRRDSLGYGYTF. Partial CDR3 DNA: TGTGCCAGTAGACGGGACAGCCTTGGCTATGGC.

This clone was found many times. The read terminates 3 residues ahead of where the CDR3 ends, so the germline J gene completes it. The chain links TRBV6-4 to TRBJ1-4; TRBD1 aligns across 7 bases. The CDR3 has 13 residues. Unmatched junction bases numbered 3, after V lost 3 bases and J lost 8 bases. The V gene's germline CDR1 is MRHNA and CDR2 SNTAGT. Incomplete CDR3 DNA: TGTGCCAGCAGTGAGAGGGGGCACGAAAAA. Translation: CASSERGHEK. The CDR3 reads in full as CASSERGHEKLFF.

This clone was counted ten times or more. The read is 3 residues too short to cover the CDR3 end, so that end is filled in from the germline J gene. V and J are TRBV20-1 and TRBJ2-1; 12 bases are shared with TRBD1. V trimming: 5 bases; J trimming: 7 bases; junction bases outside the gene matches: 6. The CDR3 runs to 14 residues. Looked up from germline, CDR1 is DFQATT and CDR2 is SNEGSKA (reference sequence). The CDR3 bases that were read are TGCAGTGCTCTCCGGGACAGGGGGCTTAATGAG. Amino acid sequence: CSALRDRGLNE. The entire CDR3 protein is CSALRDRGLNEQFF.

This clone was observed many times. The read stops 3 residues short of the end of the CDR3; the missing end is completed from the germline J gene. The rearrangement uses TRBV6-1 and TRBJ1-2; 8 nucleotides align to TRBD1. Germline trimming cut 2 bases from V and 6 bases from J; bases unmatched to any gene: 11. This CDR3 comprises 16 residues. CDR1 and CDR2 (germline): MNHNS, SASEGT. The sequenced CDR3 bases are TGTGCCAGCAGTGAAATTGGGACAGGTTCTAGGGATGGC. Amino acids: CASSEIGTGSRDG. The whole CDR3 region reads CASSEIGTGSRDGYTF.

This clone showed up many times. The read halts 3 residues ahead of the CDR3 end, with the missing end drawn from the germline J gene. This chain uses TRBV10-3 with TRBJ1-1, with TRBD1 identical over 10 bases. The CDR3 length is 14 residues. With 6 bases clipped from V and 6 bases from J, the junction kept 7 bases outside the gene matches. Germline loops: CDR1 ENHRY, CDR2 SYGVKD. CDR3 amino acids: CAISPGQGKPEAFF. Incomplete CDR3 DNA: TGTGCCATCAGCCCGGGACAGGGGAAGCCTGAA.

The table lists this clone with many counts. Read coverage stops 3 residues before the CDR3 terminus; the germline J gene supplies the remainder. The J gene is TRBJ2-1, the V gene TRBV18, with TRBD1 matching 9 bases. The CDR3 runs to 18 residues. V gave up 2 bases and J gave up 2 bases; unmatched junction bases: 10. Germline CDR1 is KGHSH and CDR2 is LQKENI. The CDR3 bases that were read are TGTGCCAGCTCACCATTCTTCTTTAGGGACAGGGCCTACAATGAG. Its protein product is CASSPFFFRDRAYNE. The whole CDR3 is CASSPFFFRDRAYNEQFF.

This clone came up many times. The read ends 3 residues early relative to the CDR3; the germline J gene fills the gap. The chain employs TRBV30 and TRBJ1-1, with a weak D call TRBD1 (5 bases). This CDR3 is 13 amino acids long. V gave up 0 bases and J gave up 1 base, with 6 bases separating them. Looked up from germline, CDR1 is GTSNPN and CDR2 is SVGIG (reference sequence). Incomplete CDR3 DNA: TGTGCCTGGAGTGTAGGACAGAACACTGAA. It is translated as CAWSVGQNTE. The CDR3 in full is CAWSVGQNTEAFF.

This clone was seen repeatedly, ten times or more. The CDR3 end lies 3 residues beyond the end of the read and is filled in from the germline J gene. The V and J genes are TRBV6-2 or TRBV6-3 and TRBJ2-7, with a possible D match to TRBD1 (5 bases). The V and J ends lost 6 bases and 3 bases respectively, with 18 bases between them. Germline assignment: CDR1 MNHEY and CDR2 SVGEGT. This CDR3 is 15 amino acids long. The CDR3 is CASSSPGHPLYEQYF. The DNA read from the CDR3 is TGTGCCAGCAGCTCCCCAGGGCACCCACTCTACGAG.

A note on this clone: Read sequence stops 3 residues before the CDR3 end, and the germline J gene provides the missing end. The chain combines TRBV2 with TRBJ2-5; 9 bases line up with TRBD1. This CDR3 is 14 amino acids long. After removal of 5 bases from V and 3 bases from J, the junction contained 4 bases not matched to a gene. In germline, CDR1 is SNHLY, CDR2 FYNNEI. The CDR3 DNA, read in part, is TGTGCCAGCAGTCCGGGACAGGGAAAAGAGACC. It codes for CASSPGQGKET. The whole CDR3 is CASSPGQGKETQYF. Using reference TRBV2 and TRBJ2-5 for the parts outside the CDR3, the full variable domain is EPEVTQTPSHQVTQMGQEVILRCVPISNHLYFYWYRQILGQKVEFLVSFYNNEISEKSEIFDDQFSVERPDGSNFTLKIRSTKLEDSAMYFCASSPGQGKETQYFGPGTRLLVL.

This clone was counted at least ten times. The read gets to within 3 residues of the CDR3 end, and the germline J gene fills in the rest. This sequence joins TRBV6-2 or TRBV6-3 and TRBJ1-4, with D uncertain. Germline CDR1 and CDR2: MNHEY and SVGEGT. CDR3 length: 15 amino acids. Trimming removed 6 bases from V and 0 bases from J, with 11 bases in between. The DNA read from the CDR3 is TGTGCCAGCAGCGCCAACAGTGCAACTAATGAAAAA. It specifies CASSANSATNEK. The whole CDR3 protein reads CASSANSATNEKLFF.

This clone has ten or more counts. CDR3 loop: CASSKSRATYEQYF. The sequenced part of the CDR3 DNA is TGTGCCAGTAGTAAGTCCAGGGCCACCTACGAG. The genes are TRBV19 and TRBJ2-7; maybe TRBD1 (5 bases). The sequence runs out 3 residues before the end of the CDR3; the remainder is reconstructed from the germline J gene. The germline V and J ends were trimmed by 4 bases and 2 bases, with 12 bases remaining between them. CDR1 is LNHDA and CDR2 is SQIVND in the germline V gene (reference sequence). The CDR3 runs 14 residues.

This clone was picked up many times. The observed sequence ends 3 residues before the CDR3 terminus, with the missing tail filled in from the germline J gene. The V gene is TRBV10-3, the J gene TRBJ2-3; a possible D gene is TRBD1 (5 bases). Trimming stripped 0 bases from V and 2 bases from J, with 27 bases between. Germline CDR1 and CDR2: ENHRY and SYGVKD. The CDR3 contains 21 residues. The CDR3 sequence: CAISESGWGRMKRSHTDTQYF. The covered CDR3 bases are TGTGCCATCAGTGAGTCGGGGTGGGGCAGAATGAAAAGGTCACACACAGATACG.

This clone has at least ten counts. The sequenced CDR3 bases are TGTGCCAGCAGCCTACATAGCGGGCGCCTTTACAATGAG. Translation gives CASSLHSGRLYNE. The full CDR3 reads CASSLHSGRLYNEQFF. V is TRBV14 and J is TRBJ2-1, with 7 nucleotides matching TRBD2. The sequenced fragment ends 3 residues before the CDR3 boundary, so the rest is inferred from the germline J gene. The CDR3 totals 16 residues. V was clipped by 4 bases and J by 4 bases; unmatched bases: 10. Germline V gene data show CDR1 as SGHDN and CDR2 as FVKESK.

This clone has ten or more counts. The CDR3 goes on 3 residues after the read ends, and that part is filled in from the germline J gene. The genes are TRBV4-2 and TRBJ2-7, with D perhaps TRBD2 (6 bases). Looked up from germline, CDR1 is LGHNA and CDR2 is YNFKEQ. V lost 1 base to trimming and J lost 5 bases, with 12 bases between them. This CDR3 has 14 residues. CDR3 sequence: CASSQVASAHEQYF. The part of the CDR3 DNA that was read is TGTGCCAGCAGCCAAGTGGCTAGCGCGCACGAG.

This clone was observed at least ten times. The read ends 3 residues early relative to the CDR3; the germline J gene fills the gap. The rearrangement uses TRBV4-2 and TRBJ2-3; D might be TRBD1 (5 bases). V was clipped by 4 bases and J by 4 bases, with 12 bases between them. CDR3 length equals 14 residues. Germline CDR1 and CDR2: LGHNA and YNFKEQ. The CDR3 loop is CASSPQVGPDTQYF. CDR3 bases read: TGTGCCAGCAGCCCTCAAGTGGGGCCAGATACG.

This clone came up many times. The CDR3 end lies 3 residues beyond the end of the read and is filled in from the germline J gene. The chain recombines TRBV19 with TRBJ2-7; TRBD2 matches 7 bases. Looked up from germline, CDR1 is LNHDA and CDR2 is SQIVND (reference sequence). The CDR3 loop spans 15 amino acids. The junction had 10 bases not matched to a gene; V was cut back by 3 bases and J by 5 bases. The CDR3 DNA, read in part, is TGTGCCAGTAGTATCGCCAGGTTGGGAGGGGACGAG. Protein: CASSIARLGGDE. The entire CDR3 sequence reads CASSIARLGGDEQYF.

This clone was found many times. Read sequence stops 3 residues before the CDR3 end, and the germline J gene provides the missing end. The V and J genes are TRBV18 and TRBJ1-1; D gene ambiguous. The CDR3 is made up of 15 amino acids. CDR1 and CDR2 from the germline V gene are KGHSH and LQKENI. V dropped 1 base and J dropped 6 bases, with 15 bases sitting between them. The DNA read from the CDR3 is TGTGCCAGCTCACCACGAGGAGCAGGAGGAGCTGAA. The encoded protein is CASSPRGAGGAE. The whole CDR3 is CASSPRGAGGAEAFF.

In its sample, this clone was seen many times. The read stops 3 residues short of the end of the CDR3; the missing end is completed from the germline J gene. The V call is TRBV23-1, the J call TRBJ1-5; 8 nucleotides agree with TRBD1. TRBV23-1 belongs to the ORF category, with a function that is uncertain. J lost 4 bases, V lost 3 bases, and 5 bases had no gene match. This CDR3 has 15 amino acids. This chain's CDR3 is CASSQDRDWNQPQHF. CDR3 bases read: TGCGCCAGCAGTCAGGACAGGGATTGGAATCAGCCC.

This clone has at least ten counts. The CDR3 end lies 3 residues beyond the end of the read and is filled in from the germline J gene. The rearrangement links TRBV16 to TRBJ1-1; D is unresolved. This CDR3 contains 14 residues. V was clipped by 0 bases and J by 0 bases, with 5 bases between them. Germline values: CDR1 KGHSY, CDR2 FQNENV. CDR3 bases read: TGTGCCAGCAGCCAATCGAGGTTGAACACTGAA. Its protein is CASSQSRLNTE. The entire CDR3 is CASSQSRLNTEAFF.

This clone was detected many times. From the germline J gene comes the end of the CDR3, since the read stops 3 residues before it. The chain employs TRBV6-2 or TRBV6-3 and TRBJ2-7, with D perhaps matching TRBD1 (6 bases). V lost 2 bases, J lost 4 bases, and 9 bases lay in between. The CDR3 is made up of 13 amino acids. CDR1 and CDR2 from the germline V gene are MNHEY and SVGEGT. CDR3 bases read: TGTGCCAGCAGTTACAGGGGGTTTTACGAG. As protein: CASSYRGFYE. The CDR3 as a whole reads CASSYRGFYEQYF.

This clone was seen at least ten times. Coverage ceases 3 residues before the CDR3 finishes, and the germline J gene fills in the end. V gene TRBV5-1 combines with J gene TRBJ1-2; 7 positions agree with TRBD1. The CDR3 is 15 residues long. CDR1 and CDR2 (germline): SGHRS, YFSETQ. V shed 0 bases and J 4 bases; nucleotides not matched to a gene: 6. The sequenced part of the CDR3 DNA is TGCGCCAGCAGCTTGGGGGACAGCCAAGGCTATGGC. It codes for CASSLGDSQGYG. The CDR3 as a whole reads CASSLGDSQGYGYTF.

This clone was recorded many times. The CDR3 end falls 3 residues outside the read, so it is completed with the germline J gene. This rearrangement joins TRBV20-1 to TRBJ2-1; 12 nucleotides match TRBD2. Looked up from germline, CDR1 is DFQATT and CDR2 is SNEGSKA (reference sequence). The length of the CDR3 is 16 residues. Trimming took 5 bases from V and 3 from J; bases not matched to a gene: 8. The DNA read from the CDR3 is TGCAGTGCTGCGTCATCTAGCGGGAGGGTCTACAATGAG. This gives the protein CSAASSSGRVYNE. The full CDR3 reads CSAASSSGRVYNEQFF.

This clone has a count of ten or more. Read coverage stops 3 residues before the CDR3 terminus; the germline J gene supplies the remainder. The chain employs TRBV20-1 and TRBJ1-1; a possible D gene is TRBD1 (5 bases). The CDR3 runs 15 residues. V was trimmed by 2 bases and J by 1 base, leaving 14 bases between them. Germline V lookup: CDR1 DFQATT, CDR2 SNEGSKA (reference sequence). CDR3 loop: CSARRSGAGNTEAFF. The CDR3 bases that were read are TGCAGTGCTAGACGGAGCGGGGCAGGGAACACTGAA.

In its sample, this clone was seen many times. The CDR3 end is not reached by the read, which stops 3 residues before it; the germline J gene fills it in. The rearrangement uses TRBV30 and TRBJ1-1, with TRBD1 identical over 11 bases. This CDR3 spans 15 amino acids. Unmatched junction bases numbered 10, after V lost 5 bases and J lost 5 bases. CDR1 is GTSNPN and CDR2 is SVGIG in the germline V gene (reference sequence). CDR3 DNA (partial): TGTGCCTGGGTTACAAGGGACAGGGGGGAGACTGAA. This encodes CAWVTRDRGETE. The entire CDR3 protein reads CAWVTRDRGETEAFF.

This clone was found many times. The CDR3 here is CSAHTSVGTDTQYF. CDR3 bases read: TGCAGTGCTCATACTTCTGTCGGGACAGATACG. The chain employs TRBV20-1 and TRBJ2-3; D not certain. The read terminates 3 residues before the CDR3 end, so the remaining end is supplied by the germline J gene. V was trimmed by 5 bases and J by 3 bases, leaving 15 bases between them. Germline V gives CDR1 DFQATT, CDR2 SNEGSKA (reference sequence). The length of the CDR3 is 14 residues.

This clone came up many times. With the read ending 3 residues before the CDR3 end, the germline J gene is used to fill in that end. V usage is TRBV5-4 and J usage is TRBJ1-2; perhaps TRBD1 as D (5 bases). CDR3 size: 13 residues. V shed 4 bases and J shed 3 bases, with 10 bases lying between them. Germline CDR1 reads SGHNT; CDR2 reads YYREEE (reference sequence). CDR3 loop: CASSLRVDYGYTF. The CDR3 DNA, read in part, is TGTGCCAGCAGCCTCAGGGTTGACTATGGC.

This clone came up many times. The read gets to within 3 residues of the CDR3 end, and the germline J gene fills in the rest. The rearrangement joins TRBV19 to TRBJ2-5; 8 positions agree with TRBD1. The length of the CDR3 is 14 residues. The V gene end was trimmed by 3 bases and the J gene end by 7 bases; junction bases not matched to a gene: 7. CDR1 is LNHDA and CDR2 is SQIVND in the germline V gene (reference sequence). CDR3 sequence: CASSIGQGEVTQYF. Partial CDR3 DNA: TGTGCCAGTAGTATCGGACAGGGTGAAGTGACC.

Ten or more counts support this clone. Coverage ceases 3 residues before the CDR3 finishes, and the germline J gene fills in the end. The chain links TRBV7-6 to TRBJ2-1; 13 positions agree with TRBD2. CDR3 length equals 15 residues. CDR1 and CDR2 from the germline V gene are SGHVS and FNYEAQ. The junction had 3 bases not matched to a gene; V was cut back by 5 bases and J by 5 bases. CDR3 DNA, as far as it was read: TGTGCCAGCAGCCTCGGACTAGCGGGAGACAATGAG. Amino acids: CASSLGLAGDNE. The whole CDR3 sequence reads CASSLGLAGDNEQFF.

This clone was found a few times. Sequencing ends 3 residues short of the CDR3 end; the germline J gene provides the rest. V gene TRBV18 combines with J gene TRBJ2-7; unclear D gene. The V end was cut by 2 bases, the J end by 6 bases, with 8 bases between. Germline CDR1 reads KGHSH; CDR2 reads LQKENI. The CDR3 has 12 residues. The sequenced part of the CDR3 DNA is TGTGCCAGCTCACCAGACATTGGCGAG. Translation: CASSPDIGE. The whole CDR3 reads CASSPDIGEQYF.